The 6 T cell receptor beta chains listed next were all sequenced from one sample in a study of read filtering for tumor transcriptome and immune sequencing. This library used about 400 ng RNA and molecular barcoded adaptors spanning alpha/delta and beta/gamma chains. TCRdb processed the reads anew with MiXCR; each CDR3 protein has one entry. The sample has about 130,000 distinct CDR3 sequences; approximately 13% are singletons. The sequenced sample was a population of CD138-negative cells sorted from bone marrow. These receptor sequences come from a donor at least 40 years old with multiple myeloma.

This clonotype occurred a few times. A junction end diverges from the germline sequence, so it may reflect a read error. V gene TRBV7-8 combines with J gene TRBJ2-2; 7 bases fit TRBD2. The CDR3 runs 17 residues. Germline V CDR1 and CDR2: SGHVS, FQNEAQ. The CDR3 is CANSLASGGLDPGELFF. CDR3 coding DNA: TGTGCCAACAGCTTAGCCTCCGGGGGGTTGGACCCCGGGGAGCTGTTTTTT. The full variable domain, with the rest looked up from reference TRBV7-8 and TRBJ2-2, is GAGVSQSPRYKVAKRGQDVALRCDPISGHVSLFWYQQALGQGPEFLTYFQNEAQLDKSGLPSDRFFAERPEGSVSTLKIQRTQQEDSAVYLCANSLASGGLDPGELFFGEGSRLTVL.

In this sample, this clonotype turned up many times. The chain carries TRBV20-1 and TRBJ2-7; 12 nucleotides agree with TRBD1. The CDR3 consists of 15 residues. V gave up 6 bases and J gave up 4 bases; unmatched junction bases: 10. Germline V lookup: CDR1 DFQATT, CDR2 SNEGSKA (reference sequence). The CDR3 loop is CSAAPGTGGDYEQYF. The CDR3 bases are TGCAGTGCCGCCCCCGGGACAGGGGGCGATTACGAGCAGTACTTC.

This clonotype was detected many times. The rearrangement joins TRBV6-6 to TRBJ2-6; a possible D gene is TRBD1 (6 bases). The CDR3 runs 17 residues. From germline, CDR1 is MNHNY and CDR2 SVGAGI (reference sequence). V was clipped by 5 bases and J by 0 bases, with 14 bases between them. For the CDR3, the DNA is TGTGCCAGCAGTGGCCGGGACACGAGCTCTGGGGCCAACGTCCTGACTTTC. It codes for CASSGRDTSSGANVLTF.

In regard to this clonotype: Just one base apart from a much larger clone, this may be a read error. The chain couples TRBV3-1 to TRBJ1-1, with D tentatively TRBD1 (6 bases). Between the trimmed V and J ends, which lost 2 bases and 5 bases, there was a span of 15 bases. There are 15 residues in the CDR3. Germline loops: CDR1 LGHDT, CDR2 YNNKEL (reference sequence). The CDR3 loop reads CASSQTQVQGTEAFF. Here the CDR3 DNA reads TGTGCCAGCAGCCAAACACAGGTCCAGGGGACTGAAGCTTTCTTT.

This clonotype has a handful of counts. V and J are TRBV7-2 and TRBJ2-7; D is possibly TRBD1 or TRBD2 (5 bases each). V was cut by 4 bases and J by 0 bases, with 10 bases left in between. Per germline, CDR1 SGHTA and CDR2 FQGNSA. The CDR3 covers 14 residues. CDR3 residues: CASSWGRNSYEQYF. DNA of the CDR3: TGTGCCAGCAGCTGGGGACGGAACTCCTACGAGCAGTACTTC.

The chain has TRBV3-1 and TRBJ2-1, with 10 bases matching TRBD2. The CDR3 length is 13 residues. V lost 7 bases, J lost 8 bases, and 5 bases stayed unmatched. The germline V gene encodes CDR1 LGHDT and CDR2 YNNKEL (reference sequence). The CDR3 nucleotides read TGTGCCAGCATGGCTAGCGGGAGCGATGAGCAGTTCTTC. It codes for CASMASGSDEQFF.